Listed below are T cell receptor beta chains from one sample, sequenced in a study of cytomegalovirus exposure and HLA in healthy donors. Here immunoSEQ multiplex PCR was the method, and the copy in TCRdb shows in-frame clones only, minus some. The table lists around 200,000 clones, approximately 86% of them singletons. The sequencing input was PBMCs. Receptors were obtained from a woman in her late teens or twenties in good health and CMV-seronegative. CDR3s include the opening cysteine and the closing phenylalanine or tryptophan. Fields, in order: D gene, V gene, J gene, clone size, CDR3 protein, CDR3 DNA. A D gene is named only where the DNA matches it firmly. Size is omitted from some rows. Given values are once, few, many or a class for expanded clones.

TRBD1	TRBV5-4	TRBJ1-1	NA	CASSLGQGRNTEAFF	TGTGCCAGCAGCTTGGGACAGGGTAGGAACACTGAAGCTTTCTTT
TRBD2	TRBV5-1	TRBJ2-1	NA	CASSLAPALAGRNEQFF	TGCGCCAGCAGCTTGGCCCCGGCACTAGCGGGACGGAATGAGCAGTTCTTC
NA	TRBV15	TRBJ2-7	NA	CATSREMAAYEQYF	TGTGCCACCAGCAGAGAAATGGCAGCCTACGAGCAGTACTTC
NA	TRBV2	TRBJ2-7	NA	CASSEGLVRDTAYEQYF	TGTGCCAGCAGTGAAGGTCTGGTCCGGGACACTGCCTACGAGCAGTACTTC
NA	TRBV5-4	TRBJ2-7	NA	CASSGYNSYEQYF	TGTGCCAGCAGCGGTTACAACTCCTACGAGCAGTACTTC
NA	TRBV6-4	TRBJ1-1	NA	CASSESCEAFF	TGTGCCAGCAGTGAGTCCTGTGAAGCTTTCTTT
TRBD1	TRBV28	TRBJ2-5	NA	CASRSGTGAQETQYF	TGTGCCAGCAGATCCGGGACAGGGGCACAAGAGACCCAGTACTTC
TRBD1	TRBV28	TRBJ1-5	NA	CASLRTGNQPQHF	TGTGCCTCCCTGCGGACAGGGAATCAGCCCCAGCATTTT
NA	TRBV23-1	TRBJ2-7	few	CASSQNQDCSSSYEQYF	TGCGCCAGCAGTCAAAACCAGGACTGCTCGAGCTCCTACGAGCAGTACTTC
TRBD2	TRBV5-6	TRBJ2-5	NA	CASSSWGRGGETQYF	TGTGCCAGCAGCTCTTGGGGGAGGGGCGGGGAGACCCAGTACTTC
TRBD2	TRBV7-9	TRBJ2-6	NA	CASSFKTSGLSSGANVLTF	TGTGCCAGCAGCTTCAAAACTAGCGGGCTTAGCTCTGGGGCCAACGTCCTGACTTTC
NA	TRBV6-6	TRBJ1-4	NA	CASSYSRGQDEKLFF	TGTGCCAGCAGTTACTCCAGGGGTCAAGATGAAAAACTGTTTTTT
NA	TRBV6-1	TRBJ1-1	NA	CASRRDTEAFF	TGTGCCAGCAGACGCGACACTGAAGCTTTCTTT
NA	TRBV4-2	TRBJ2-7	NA	CASSHQPDAGADEQYF	TGTGCCAGCAGCCACCAACCGGACGCAGGGGCGGACGAGCAGTACTTC